This T cell receptor (beta chain) emerged from a study of STAT5B mutations in CD4+ large granular lymphocyte leukemia. Overall study context: Among healthy controls, a particular HLA allele went with more CDR3 'QG' motifs.

Details on this clone: Its matching antigen is unknown.

How the authors handled the data: The detection floor for productive clonotype frequency was 2.59 x 10-5. Some clones are missing from TCRdb's copy, which holds only in-frame ones; the method was immunoSEQ multiplex PCR. V and J calls and clone size follow that table, whereas D and trimming were derived from the DNA. Altogether some 30,000 clones are present, around 70% being singletons, with the ten largest covering 0.4% to 0.45%. Controls came from buffy coats of healthy blood donors. Study-level points and caveats: Patient CD4-sorted repertoires looked more clonal than healthy CD4+ repertoires, even without putative leukemic clones.

Germline-derived CDR1 and CDR2 are MNHNS and SASEGT. Trimming cost V 4 bases and J 0 bases, with 13 bases left between them. CDR3 length equals 16 residues. This receptor was obtained from a human donor in good health. Sequencing was done on a sample of CD4+ T cells from blood buffy coats. This chain connects TRBV6-1 to TRBJ1-3, with D possibly being TRBD1 (6 bases). CDR3 protein: CASSVHRDYSGNTIYF. The CDR3 bases are TGTGCCAGCAGTGTTCACAGGGACTACTCTGGAAACACCATATATTTT.